A selection of T cell receptor beta chains follows, all from one sample in a study of T cells in localized non-small cell lung cancer. Clones were sequenced by immunoSEQ multiplex PCR, and TCRdb holds only the in-frame ones, with some missing. The sample shows around 91,000 clones, over 80% of them seen only once. Sequenced material: peripheral blood, taken before any cancer treatment. The origin of the receptors is a man between 35 and 75 years old with stage I squamous cell lung carcinoma. The CDR3 runs from the conserved cysteine through the conserved F or W. D genes are given only for firm matches. Where a row states a size, it is once, few, many or the class of an expanded clone; other rows omit it.

TRBV5-1	.	TRBJ1-1	.	CASSGNTEAFF	TGCGCCAGTTCCGGGAACACTGAAGCTTTCTTT
TRBV14	.	TRBJ2-7	.	CASSQDEFTFYEQYF	TGTGCCAGCAGCCAAGATGAGTTCACCTTCTACGAGCAGTACTTC
TRBV19	.	TRBJ2-7	.	CASSYTRERGPPYEQYF	TGTGCCAGTAGCTATACCCGCGAGAGGGGTCCCCCCTACGAGCAGTACTTC
TRBV27	TRBD2	TRBJ2-7	.	CASSLAGGTVEQYF	TGTGCCAGCAGTCTAGCGGGGGGGACGGTAGAGCAGTACTTC
TRBV9	.	TRBJ1-6	.	CASSSQVSSYNSPLHF	TGTGCCAGCAGCTCCCAGGTTAGCTCCTATAATTCACCCCTCCACTTT
TRBV2	TRBD1	TRBJ1-5	.	CASSEETGNQPQHF	TGTGCCAGCAGTGAAGAGACAGGGAATCAGCCCCAGCATTTT
TRBV6-5	.	TRBJ1-2	.	CASSPDGSNLNGYTF	TGTGCCAGCAGCCCAGACGGGTCCAACCTTAATGGCTACACCTTC
TRBV7-3	.	TRBJ2-4	.	CASSPTSRGNIQYF	TGTGCCAGCAGCCCTACATCCCGGGGGAACATTCAGTACTTC
TRBV5-1	.	TRBJ1-1	once	CASSSGTDTEAFF	TGCGCCAGCAGCTCGGGAACGGACACTGAAGCTTTCTTT
TRBV2	TRBD1	TRBJ2-7	.	CASRATGGSYEQYF	TGTGCCAGCAGGGCGACAGGGGGTTCCTACGAGCAGTACTTC
TRBV7-9	.	TRBJ1-1	.	CASSPQGGVEAFF	TGTGCCAGCAGCCCCCAAGGGGGAGTTGAAGCTTTCTTT
TRBV6-1	TRBD1	TRBJ1-2	.	CASSRTGYGYTF	TGTGCCAGCAGCCGGACAGGGTATGGCTACACCTTC
TRBV28	.	TRBJ1-1	.	CASSLYGKGRTEAFF	TGTGCCAGCAGTTTATATGGAAAGGGTCGCACTGAAGCTTTCTTT
TRBV5-1	TRBD1	TRBJ1-2	.	CASSSTDRRPNYGYTF	TGCGCCAGCAGCTCTACGGACAGGCGACCCAACTATGGCTACACCTTC
TRBV5-4	TRBD1	TRBJ1-5	.	CASSYRGLGSNQPQHF	TGTGCCAGCAGCTACAGGGGGCTCGGGAGCAATCAGCCCCAGCATTTT
TRBV7-9	.	TRBJ1-2	.	CASSLARNRETGYTF	TGTGCCAGCAGCTTAGCGCGAAACAGGGAAACTGGCTACACCTTC
TRBV29-1	.	TRBJ2-1	.	CSVGRGTHSGSSPYNEQFF	TGCAGCGTGGGGCGGGGTACCCATAGCGGAAGCAGCCCCTACAATGAGCAGTTCTTC
TRBV5-4	.	TRBJ2-6	.	CASSPPGGTGSSGANVLTF	TGTGCCAGCAGCCCGCCGGGGGGGACAGGGTCCTCTGGGGCCAACGTCCTGACTTTC
TRBV5-6	.	TRBJ2-1	once	CASSFQKNEQFF	TGTGCCAGCAGCTTTCAGAAGAATGAGCAGTTCTTC
TRBV7-9	.	TRBJ2-7	.	CASRGRAYEQYF	TGTGCCAGCAGAGGCCGGGCCTACGAGCAGTACTTC
TRBV5-1	TRBD1	TRBJ2-4	once	CASSLEQGVLKNIQYF	TGCGCCAGCAGCTTGGAACAGGGGGTTCTTAAAAACATTCAGTACTTC
TRBV27	.	TRBJ2-7	few	CASSFFGGKQYF	TGTGCCAGCAGTTTTTTTGGGGGCAAGCAGTACTTC
TRBV5-4	.	TRBJ2-1	.	CASSFDASSYNEQFF	TGTGCCAGCAGCTTTGACGCTAGCTCCTACAATGAGCAGTTCTTC
TRBV2	TRBD1	TRBJ1-5	.	CASSAEGAASNQPQHF	TGTGCCAGCAGTGCGGAGGGGGCGGCAAGCAATCAGCCCCAGCATTTT
TRBV28	.	TRBJ2-3	.	CASSLQNTQYF	TGTGCCAGCAGTTTGCAAAATACGCAGTATTTT